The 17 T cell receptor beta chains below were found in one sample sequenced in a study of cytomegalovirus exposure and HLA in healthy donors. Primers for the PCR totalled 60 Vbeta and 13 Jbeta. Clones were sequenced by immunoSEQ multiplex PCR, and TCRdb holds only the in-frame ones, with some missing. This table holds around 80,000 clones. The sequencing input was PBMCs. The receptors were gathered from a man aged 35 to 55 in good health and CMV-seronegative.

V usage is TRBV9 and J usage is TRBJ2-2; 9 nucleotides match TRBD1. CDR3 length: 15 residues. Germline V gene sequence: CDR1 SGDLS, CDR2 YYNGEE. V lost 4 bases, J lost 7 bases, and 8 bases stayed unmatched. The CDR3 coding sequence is TGTGCCAGCAGCTCGCGACAGGGGGGGCACGGGGAGCTGTTTTTT. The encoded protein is CASSSRQGGHGELFF.

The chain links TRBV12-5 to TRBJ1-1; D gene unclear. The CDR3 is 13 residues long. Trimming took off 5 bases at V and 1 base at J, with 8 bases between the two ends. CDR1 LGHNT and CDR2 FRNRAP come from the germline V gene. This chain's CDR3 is CASGITANTEAFF. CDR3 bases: TGTGCTAGTGGTATTACAGCGAACACTGAAGCTTTCTTT.

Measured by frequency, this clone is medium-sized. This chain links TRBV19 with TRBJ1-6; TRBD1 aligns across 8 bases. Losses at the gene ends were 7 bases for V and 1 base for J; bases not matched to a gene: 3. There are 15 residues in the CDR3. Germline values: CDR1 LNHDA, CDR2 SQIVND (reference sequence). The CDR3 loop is CASTRTGSYNSPLHF. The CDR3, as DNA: TGTGCCAGTACCCGGACAGGGTCCTATAATTCACCCCTCCACTTT.

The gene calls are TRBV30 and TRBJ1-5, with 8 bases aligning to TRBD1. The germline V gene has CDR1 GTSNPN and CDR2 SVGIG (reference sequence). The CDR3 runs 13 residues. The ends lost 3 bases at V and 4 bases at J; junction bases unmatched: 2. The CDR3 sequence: CAWRDRENQPQHF. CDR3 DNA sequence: TGTGCCTGGAGGGACAGGGAGAATCAGCCCCAGCATTTT.

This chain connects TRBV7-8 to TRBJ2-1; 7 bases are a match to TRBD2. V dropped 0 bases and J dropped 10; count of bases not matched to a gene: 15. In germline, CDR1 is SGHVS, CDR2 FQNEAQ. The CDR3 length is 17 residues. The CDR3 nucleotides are TGTGCCAGCAGCTTAGCGAATCTCGCGGGGGTCAATCGCGAGCAGTTCTTC. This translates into CASSLANLAGVNREQFF.

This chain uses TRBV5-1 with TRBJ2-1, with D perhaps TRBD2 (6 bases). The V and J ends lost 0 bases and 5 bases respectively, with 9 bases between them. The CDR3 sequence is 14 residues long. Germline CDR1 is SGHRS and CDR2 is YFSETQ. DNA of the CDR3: TGCGCCAGCAGCTTGGGACTAGAAAACAATGAGCAGTTCTTC. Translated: CASSLGLENNEQFF.

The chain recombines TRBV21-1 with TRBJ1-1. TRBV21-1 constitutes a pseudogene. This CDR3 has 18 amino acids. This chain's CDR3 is CASSKWRDRTEMNTEAFF. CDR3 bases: TGTGCCAGCAGCAAATGGAGGGACCGAACGGAAATGAACACTGAAGCTTTCTTT.

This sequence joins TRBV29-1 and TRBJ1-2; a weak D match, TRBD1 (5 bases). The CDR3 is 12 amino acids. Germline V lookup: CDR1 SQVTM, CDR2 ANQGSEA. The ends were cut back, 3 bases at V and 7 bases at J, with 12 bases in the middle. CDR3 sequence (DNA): TGCAGCGTTGACGTTCCAGGGCGTGGCTACACCTTC. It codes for CSVDVPGRGYTF.

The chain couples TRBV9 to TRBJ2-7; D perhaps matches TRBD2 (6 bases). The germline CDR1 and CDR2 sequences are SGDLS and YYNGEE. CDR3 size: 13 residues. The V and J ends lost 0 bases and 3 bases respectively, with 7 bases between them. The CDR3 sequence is CASSVGGNYEQYF. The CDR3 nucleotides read TGTGCCAGCAGCGTAGGCGGGAACTACGAGCAGTACTTC. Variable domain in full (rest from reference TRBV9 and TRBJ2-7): DSGVTQTPKHLITATGQRVTLRCSPRSGDLSVYWYQQSLDQGLQFLIQYYNGEERAKGNILERFSAQQFPDLHSELNLSSLELGDSALYFCASSVGGNYEQYFGPGTRLTVT.

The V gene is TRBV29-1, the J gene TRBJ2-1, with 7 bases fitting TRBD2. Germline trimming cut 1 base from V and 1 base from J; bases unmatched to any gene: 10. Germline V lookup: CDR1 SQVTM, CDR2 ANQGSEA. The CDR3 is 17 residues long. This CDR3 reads CSVEGEYKRGSYNEQFF. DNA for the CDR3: TGCAGCGTTGAAGGGGAGTATAAGCGGGGTTCCTACAATGAGCAGTTCTTC.

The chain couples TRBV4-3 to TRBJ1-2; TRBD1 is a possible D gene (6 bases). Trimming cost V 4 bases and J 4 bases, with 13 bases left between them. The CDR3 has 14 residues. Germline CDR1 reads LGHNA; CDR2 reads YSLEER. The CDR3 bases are TGCGCCAGCAGCCCAGTCGCGGACAGCTATGGCTACACCTTC. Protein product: CASSPVADSYGYTF.

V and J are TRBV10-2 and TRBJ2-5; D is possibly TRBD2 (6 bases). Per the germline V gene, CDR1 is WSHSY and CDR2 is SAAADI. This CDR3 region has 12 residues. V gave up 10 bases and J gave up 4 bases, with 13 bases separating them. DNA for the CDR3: TGCGCCACACCCTTTAGCGGAGAGACCCAGTACTTC. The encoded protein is CATPFSGETQYF.

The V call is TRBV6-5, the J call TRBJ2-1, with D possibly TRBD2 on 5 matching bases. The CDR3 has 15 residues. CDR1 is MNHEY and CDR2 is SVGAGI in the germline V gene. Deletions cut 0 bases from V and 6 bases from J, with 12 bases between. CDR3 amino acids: CASSYSTGLPNEQFF. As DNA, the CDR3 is TGTGCCAGCAGTTACTCGACCGGACTCCCCAATGAGCAGTTCTTC.

CDR3 sequence: CASPVGAADSYGYTF. CDR3 nucleotide sequence: TGTGCCAGCCCCGTAGGGGCAGCCGATTCCTATGGCTACACCTTC. The V gene is TRBV27, the J gene TRBJ1-2; the D gene is possibly TRBD1 (5 bases). The CDR3 is 15 residues long. Germline V gives CDR1 MNHEY, CDR2 SMNVEV (reference sequence). The ends were cut back, 8 bases at V and 4 bases at J, with 20 bases in the middle.

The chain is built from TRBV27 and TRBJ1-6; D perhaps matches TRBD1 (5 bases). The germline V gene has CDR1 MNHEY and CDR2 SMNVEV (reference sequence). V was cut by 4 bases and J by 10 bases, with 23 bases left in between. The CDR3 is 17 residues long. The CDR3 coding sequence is TGTGCCAGCAGTTCATACTCTAGACCCGCCGGGGGGTCACCCCTCCACTTT. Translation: CASSSYSRPAGGSPLHF.

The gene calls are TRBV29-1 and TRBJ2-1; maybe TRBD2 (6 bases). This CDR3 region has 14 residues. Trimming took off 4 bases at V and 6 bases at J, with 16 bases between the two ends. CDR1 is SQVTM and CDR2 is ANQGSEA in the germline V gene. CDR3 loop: CSVARGNPGNEQFF. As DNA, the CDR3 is TGCAGCGTTGCCCGGGGGAACCCGGGCAATGAGCAGTTCTTC.

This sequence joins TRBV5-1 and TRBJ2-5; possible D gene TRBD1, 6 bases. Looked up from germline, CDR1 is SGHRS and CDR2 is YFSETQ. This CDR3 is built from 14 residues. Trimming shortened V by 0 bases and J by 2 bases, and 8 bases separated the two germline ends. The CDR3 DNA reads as TGCGCCAGCAGCTTGGGGACAGTACAAGAGACCCAGTACTTC. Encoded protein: CASSLGTVQETQYF.